The clone carrying this T cell receptor beta chain was counted at least ten times. Germline-derived CDR1 and CDR2 are SQVTM and ANQGSEA. This CDR3 is 15 amino acids long. The junction had 8 bases not matched to a gene; V was cut back by 4 bases and J by 1 base. These data originate in a study of Graves' ophthalmopathy and Graves' hyperthyroidism. Study as a whole: Peripheral blood was collected at initial diagnosis, before any treatment.

The TCR beta CDR3 regions underwent amplification from RNA transcripts. RT-PCR in the first round used HTBI primers; a second-round multiplex PCR followed. MiXCR, run by TCRdb on the multiplex PCR reads, gives a single entry per CDR3 protein. The table has about 420,000 distinct CDR3 sequences, 21% seen once; the top ten hold under 3%. Material: peripheral blood. The V gene is TRBV29-1, the J gene TRBJ1-1; 8 bases align to TRBD1. This receptor was identified in a young woman with stable Graves' hyperthyroidism. The CDR3 protein is CSVVGGTGANTEAFF. The DNA of the CDR3 is TGCAGCGTTGTGGGCGGGACAGGCGCGAACACTGAAGCTTTCTTT.